The clone carrying this T cell receptor (beta chain) was counted between two and nine times. What it binds is not known. Trimming stripped 4 bases from V and 4 bases from J, with 10 bases between. CDR3 size: 13 residues. The record originates from a study of T cell repertoires in cytomegalovirus infection. Overall study context: Newly reported HLA-C-restricted and thoroughly characterized HLA-B-restricted CMV epitopes were employed. Study observations and caveats: Identification of carriers of CMV plus the relevant HLA was achieved through cumulative public TCR beta family frequency. HLA-C-restricted CMV clonotypes gave the most frequent clonotype in two of eight donors.

TCRdb redid the calling of the reads with MiXCR, one entry per CDR3 protein. The data show some 940,000 distinct CDR3 sequences, with 31% seen just once and 13% held by the top ten. The sample in question was cultured CD8+ T cells from PBMCs, obtained from culture after CMV antigen stimulation. The gene calls are TRBV12-3 or TRBV12-4 and TRBJ1-2; a possible D gene is TRBD1 (5 bases). The sequence was collected from a human donor in good health (CMV status not recorded). Some clones in this sample may be carry-over from other donors' samples. The CDR3 DNA reads TGTGCCAGCAGTTATGGGGCAACCTATGGCTACACCTTC. Protein sequence: CASSYGATYGYTF.